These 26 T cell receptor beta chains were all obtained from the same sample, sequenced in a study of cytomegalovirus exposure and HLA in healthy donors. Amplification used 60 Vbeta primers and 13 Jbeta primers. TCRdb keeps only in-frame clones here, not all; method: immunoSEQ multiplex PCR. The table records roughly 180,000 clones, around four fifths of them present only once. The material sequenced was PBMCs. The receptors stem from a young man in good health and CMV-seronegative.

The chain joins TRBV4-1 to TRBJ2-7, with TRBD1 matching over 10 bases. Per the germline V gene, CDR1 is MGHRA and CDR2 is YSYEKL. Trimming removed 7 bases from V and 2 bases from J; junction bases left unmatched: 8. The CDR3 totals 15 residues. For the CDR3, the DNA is TGCGCCAGCACTCAACGGGGACAGGGGCCCTACGAGCAGTACTTC. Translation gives CASTQRGQGPYEQYF.

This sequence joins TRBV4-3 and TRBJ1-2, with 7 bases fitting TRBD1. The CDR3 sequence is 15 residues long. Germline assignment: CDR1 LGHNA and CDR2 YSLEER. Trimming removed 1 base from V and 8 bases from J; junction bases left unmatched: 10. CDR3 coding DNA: TGCGCCAGCAGCCAAGCCTTAACAGGGGTCGGCGGCTACACCTTC. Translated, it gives CASSQALTGVGGYTF.

The CDR3: CASSQGGGAYGYTF. The CDR3 nucleotides read TGTGCCAGCAGCCAGGGCGGGGGTGCGTATGGCTACACCTTC. This chain uses TRBV6-1 with TRBJ1-2; D may be TRBD1 (5 bases). CDR1 MNHNS and CDR2 SASEGT come from the germline V gene. There are 14 residues in the CDR3. V lost 6 bases and J lost 5, with 16 bases in between.

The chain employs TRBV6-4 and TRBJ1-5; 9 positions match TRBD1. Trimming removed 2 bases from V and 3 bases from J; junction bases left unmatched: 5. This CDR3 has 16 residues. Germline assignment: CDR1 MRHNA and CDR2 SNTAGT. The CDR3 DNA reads TGTGCCAGCAGTGACCGCCGGACAGGGGACAATCAGCCCCAGCATTTT. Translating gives CASSDRRTGDNQPQHF.

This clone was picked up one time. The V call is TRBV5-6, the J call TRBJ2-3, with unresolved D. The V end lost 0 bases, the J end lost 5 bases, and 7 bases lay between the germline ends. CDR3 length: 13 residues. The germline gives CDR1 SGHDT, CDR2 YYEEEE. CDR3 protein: CASSLEYGDTQYF. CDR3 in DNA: TGTGCCAGCAGCTTGGAATACGGAGATACGCAGTATTTT.

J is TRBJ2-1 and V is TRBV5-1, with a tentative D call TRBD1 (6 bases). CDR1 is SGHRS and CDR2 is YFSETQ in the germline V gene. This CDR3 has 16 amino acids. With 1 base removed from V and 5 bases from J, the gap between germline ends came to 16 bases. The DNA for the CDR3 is TGCGCCAGCAGCTTGCGCCCAGCAGGGGCTAACAATGAGCAGTTCTTC. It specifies CASSLRPAGANNEQFF.

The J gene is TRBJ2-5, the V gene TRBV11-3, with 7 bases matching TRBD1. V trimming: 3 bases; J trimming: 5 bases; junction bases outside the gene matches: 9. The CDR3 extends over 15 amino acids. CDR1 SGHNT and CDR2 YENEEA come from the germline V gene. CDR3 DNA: TGTGCCAGCAGCTTCGGGACAGCCCAGGGTGAGACCCAGTACTTC. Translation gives CASSFGTAQGETQYF.

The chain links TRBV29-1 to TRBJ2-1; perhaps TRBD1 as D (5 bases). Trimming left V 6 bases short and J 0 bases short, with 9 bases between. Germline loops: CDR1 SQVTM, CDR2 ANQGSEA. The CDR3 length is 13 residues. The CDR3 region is CSVDTRSYNEQFF. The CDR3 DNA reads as TGCAGCGTGGACACTCGCTCCTACAATGAGCAGTTCTTC.

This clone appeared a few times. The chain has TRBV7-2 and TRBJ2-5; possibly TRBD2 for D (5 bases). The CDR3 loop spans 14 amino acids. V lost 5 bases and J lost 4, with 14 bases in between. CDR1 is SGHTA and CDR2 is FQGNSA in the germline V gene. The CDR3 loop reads CASSRRGGGETQYF. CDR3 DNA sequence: TGTGCCAGCAGCCGCCGTGGAGGTGGAGAGACCCAGTACTTC. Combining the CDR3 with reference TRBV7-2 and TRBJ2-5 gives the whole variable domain GAGVSQSPSNKVTEKGKDVELRCDPISGHTALYWYRQSLGQGLEFLIYFQGNSAPDKSGLPSDRFSAERTGGSVSTLTIQRTQQEDSAVYLCASSRRGGGETQYFGPGTRLLVL.

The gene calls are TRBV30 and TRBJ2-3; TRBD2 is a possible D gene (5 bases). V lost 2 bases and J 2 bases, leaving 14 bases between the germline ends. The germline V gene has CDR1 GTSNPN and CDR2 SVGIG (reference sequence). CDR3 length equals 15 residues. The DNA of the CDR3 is TGTGCCTGGAGTCGTGGCGGGCAAATCACAGATACGCAGTATTTT. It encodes CAWSRGGQITDTQYF.

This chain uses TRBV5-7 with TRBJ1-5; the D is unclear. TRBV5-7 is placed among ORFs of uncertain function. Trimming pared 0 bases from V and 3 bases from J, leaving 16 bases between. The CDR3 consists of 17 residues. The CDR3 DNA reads TGTGCCAGCAGCTTGGCCTGGAACGAGGGTAACAATCAGCCCCAGCATTTT. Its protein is CASSLAWNEGNNQPQHF.

CDR3 nucleotide sequence: TGTGCCAGCAGCTTATCCCCGGGCTCCTACAATGAGCAGTTCTTC. Translated: CASSLSPGSYNEQFF. The chain joins TRBV11-3 to TRBJ2-1; D not certain. The CDR3 extends over 15 amino acids. Germline assignment: CDR1 SGHNT and CDR2 YENEEA. The germline V and J ends were trimmed by 2 bases and 0 bases, with 8 bases remaining between them.

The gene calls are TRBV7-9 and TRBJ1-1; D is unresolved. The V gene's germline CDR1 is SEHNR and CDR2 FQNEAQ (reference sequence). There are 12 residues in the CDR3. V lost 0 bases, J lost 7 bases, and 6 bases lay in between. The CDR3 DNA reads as TGTGCCAGCAGCTTAGCGGCAGGTGAAGCTTTCTTT. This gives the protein CASSLAAGEAFF. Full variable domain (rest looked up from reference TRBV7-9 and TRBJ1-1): DTGVSQNPRHKITKRGQNVTFRCDPISEHNRLYWYRQTLGQGPEFLTYFQNEAQLEKSRLLSDRFSAERPKGSFSTLEIQRTEQGDSAMYLCASSLAAGEAFFGQGTRLTVV.

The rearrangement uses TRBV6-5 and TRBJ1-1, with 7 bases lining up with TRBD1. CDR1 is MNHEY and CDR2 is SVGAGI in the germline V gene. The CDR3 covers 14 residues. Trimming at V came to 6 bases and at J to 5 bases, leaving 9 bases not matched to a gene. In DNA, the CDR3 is TGTGCCAGCAGGGAAGGGGGCACGGTGACTGAAGCTTTCTTT. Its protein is CASREGGTVTEAFF.

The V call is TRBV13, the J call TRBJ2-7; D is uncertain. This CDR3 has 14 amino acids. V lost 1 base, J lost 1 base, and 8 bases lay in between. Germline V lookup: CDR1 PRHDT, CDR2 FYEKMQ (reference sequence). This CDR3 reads CASSLAGQSYEQYF. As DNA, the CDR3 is TGTGCCAGCAGCTTAGCTGGCCAGTCCTACGAGCAGTACTTC.

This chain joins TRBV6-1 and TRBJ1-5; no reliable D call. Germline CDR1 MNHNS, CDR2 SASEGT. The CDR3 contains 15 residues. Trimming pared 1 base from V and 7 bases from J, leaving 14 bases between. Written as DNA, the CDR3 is TGTGCCAGCAGTGAAGAGTTGATCCCGGGGCAGCCCCAGCATTTT. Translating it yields CASSEELIPGQPQHF.

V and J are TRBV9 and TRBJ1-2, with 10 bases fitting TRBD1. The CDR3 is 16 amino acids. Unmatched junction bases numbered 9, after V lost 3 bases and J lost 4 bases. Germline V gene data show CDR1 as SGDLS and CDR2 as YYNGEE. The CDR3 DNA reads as TGTGCCAGCAGCGCCCCCGGGACAGGGGTTACCTATGGCTACACCTTC. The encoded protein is CASSAPGTGVTYGYTF.

CDR3 DNA sequence: TGTGCCAGCAGCTTACCGGCCAGGCGTGGCACTGAAGCTTTCTTT. This sequence encodes CASSLPARRGTEAFF. The chain recombines TRBV11-2 with TRBJ1-1; D unclear. Trimming stripped 2 bases from V and 4 bases from J, with 14 bases between. CDR3 length: 15 amino acids. Germline loops: CDR1 SGHAT, CDR2 FQNNGV.

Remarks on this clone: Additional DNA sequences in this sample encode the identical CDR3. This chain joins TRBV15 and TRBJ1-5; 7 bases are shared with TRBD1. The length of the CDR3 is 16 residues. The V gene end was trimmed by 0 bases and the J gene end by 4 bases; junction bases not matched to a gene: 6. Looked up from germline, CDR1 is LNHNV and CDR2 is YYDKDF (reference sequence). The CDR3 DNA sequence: TGTGCCACCAGCAGAGAACGGGACAGCTTGAATCAGCCCCAGCATTTT. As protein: CATSRERDSLNQPQHF.

CDR3 sequence (DNA): TGCGCCAGCAGCCAAAGACAGGTCACCAACACTGAAGCTTTCTTT. Translated: CASSQRQVTNTEAFF. V is TRBV4-3 and J is TRBJ1-1; D possibly corresponds to TRBD1 (6 bases). CDR1 LGHNA and CDR2 YSLEER come from the germline V gene. This CDR3 region has 15 residues. Trimming removed 2 bases from V and 2 bases from J, with 12 bases in between.

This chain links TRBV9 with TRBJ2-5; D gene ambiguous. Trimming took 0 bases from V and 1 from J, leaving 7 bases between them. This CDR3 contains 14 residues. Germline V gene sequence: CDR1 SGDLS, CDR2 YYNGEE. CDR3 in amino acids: CASSVDSRQETQYF. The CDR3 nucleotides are TGTGCCAGCAGCGTAGACAGCCGCCAAGAGACCCAGTACTTC.

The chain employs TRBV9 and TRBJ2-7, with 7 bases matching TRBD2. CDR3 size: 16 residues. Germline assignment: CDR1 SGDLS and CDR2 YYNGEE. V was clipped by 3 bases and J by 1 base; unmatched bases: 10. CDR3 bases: TGTGCCAGCAGCGCATCAGGGAGGGGAGGGTCCTACGAGCAGTACTTC. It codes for CASSASGRGGSYEQYF.

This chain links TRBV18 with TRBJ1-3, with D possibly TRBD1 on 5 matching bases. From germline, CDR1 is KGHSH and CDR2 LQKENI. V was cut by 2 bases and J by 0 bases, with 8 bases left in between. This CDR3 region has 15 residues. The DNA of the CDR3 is TGTGCCAGCTCACCAACCGACAGCTCTGGAAACACCATATATTTT. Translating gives CASSPTDSSGNTIYF.

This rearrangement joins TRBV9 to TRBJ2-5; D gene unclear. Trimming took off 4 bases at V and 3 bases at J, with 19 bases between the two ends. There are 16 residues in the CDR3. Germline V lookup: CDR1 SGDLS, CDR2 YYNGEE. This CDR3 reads CASSSPAGPPEETQYF. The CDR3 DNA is TGTGCCAGCAGCTCACCGGCTGGGCCTCCTGAAGAGACCCAGTACTTC.

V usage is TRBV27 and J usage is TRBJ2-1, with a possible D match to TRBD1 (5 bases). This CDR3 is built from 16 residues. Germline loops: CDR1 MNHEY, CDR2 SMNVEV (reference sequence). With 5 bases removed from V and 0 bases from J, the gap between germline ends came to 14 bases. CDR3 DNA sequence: TGTGCCAGCAGTGTAACAGGAGTAAGCTCCTACAATGAGCAGTTCTTC. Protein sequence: CASSVTGVSSYNEQFF.

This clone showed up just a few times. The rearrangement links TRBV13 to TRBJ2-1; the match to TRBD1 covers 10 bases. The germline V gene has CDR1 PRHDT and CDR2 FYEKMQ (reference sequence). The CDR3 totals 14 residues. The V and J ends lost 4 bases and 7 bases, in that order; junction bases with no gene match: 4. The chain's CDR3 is CASSWGTGANEQFF. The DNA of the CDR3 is TGTGCCAGCAGCTGGGGGACAGGGGCAAATGAGCAGTTCTTC.